This T cell receptor beta chain was captured in a study of T cell responses to AZD1222 COVID-19 vaccine. Some clones are missing from TCRdb's copy, which holds only in-frame ones; the method was immunoSEQ multiplex PCR. This table holds 120,000 to 150,000 clones, approximately 94% found once. This CDR3 comprises 20 residues. The germline V gene has CDR1 MNHEY and CDR2 SVGEGT. Trimming removed 2 bases from V and 2 bases from J; junction bases left unmatched: 15. This sequence originates from an adult in good health. Here the sequenced sample was peripheral blood, taken on day 0 of AZD1222 vaccination. The chain has TRBV6-2 or TRBV6-3 and TRBJ2-3, with TRBD2 matching over 11 bases. The DNA for the CDR3 is TGTGCCAGCAGTTACGTAGGACAGGACGGACTAGCGGGCAACACAGATACGCAGTATTTT. Its protein product is CASSYVGQDGLAGNTDTQYF.